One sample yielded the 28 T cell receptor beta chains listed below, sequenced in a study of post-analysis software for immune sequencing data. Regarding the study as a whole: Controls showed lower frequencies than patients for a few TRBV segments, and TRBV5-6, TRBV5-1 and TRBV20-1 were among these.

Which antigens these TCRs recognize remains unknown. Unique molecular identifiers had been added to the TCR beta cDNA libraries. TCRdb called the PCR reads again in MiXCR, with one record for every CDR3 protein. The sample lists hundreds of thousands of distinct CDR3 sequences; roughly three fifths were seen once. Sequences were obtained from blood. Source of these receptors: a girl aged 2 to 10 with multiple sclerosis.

The DNA for the CDR3 is TGTGCCAGCAGCTTAGTATCGGGAGACTCAGATACGCAGTATTTT. Translated: CASSLVSGDSDTQYF. The chain links TRBV7-2 to TRBJ2-3; maybe TRBD2 (6 bases). V was clipped by 1 base and J by 4 bases, with 12 bases between them. The CDR3 length is 15 residues. CDR1 and CDR2 (germline): SGHTA, FQGNSA.

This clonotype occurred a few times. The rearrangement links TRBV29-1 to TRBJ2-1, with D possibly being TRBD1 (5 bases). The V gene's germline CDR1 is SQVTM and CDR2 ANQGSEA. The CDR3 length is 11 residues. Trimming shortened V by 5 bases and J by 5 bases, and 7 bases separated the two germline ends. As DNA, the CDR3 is TGCAGCGTTATGGACAACAATGAGCAGTTCTTC. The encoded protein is CSVMDNNEQFF.

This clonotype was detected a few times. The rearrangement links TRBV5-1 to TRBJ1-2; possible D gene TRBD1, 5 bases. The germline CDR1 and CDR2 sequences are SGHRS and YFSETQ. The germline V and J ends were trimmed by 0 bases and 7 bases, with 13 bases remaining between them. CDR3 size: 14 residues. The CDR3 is CASSLGRDGTGYTF. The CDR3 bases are TGCGCCAGCAGCTTGGGCAGGGACGGTACTGGCTACACCTTC.

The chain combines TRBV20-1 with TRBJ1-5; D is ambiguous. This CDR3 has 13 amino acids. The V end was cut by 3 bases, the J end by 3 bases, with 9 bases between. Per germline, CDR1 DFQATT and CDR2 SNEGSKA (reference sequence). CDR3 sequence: CSASSDLNQPQHF. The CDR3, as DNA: TGCAGTGCTAGTTCGGACCTCAATCAGCCCCAGCATTTT.

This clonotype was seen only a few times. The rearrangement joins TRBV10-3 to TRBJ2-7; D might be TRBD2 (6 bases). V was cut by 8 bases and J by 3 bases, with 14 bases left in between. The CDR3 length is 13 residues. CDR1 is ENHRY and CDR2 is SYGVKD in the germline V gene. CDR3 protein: CAIRTTRDYEQYF. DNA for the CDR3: TGTGCCATCCGAACGACTAGGGACTACGAGCAGTACTTC.

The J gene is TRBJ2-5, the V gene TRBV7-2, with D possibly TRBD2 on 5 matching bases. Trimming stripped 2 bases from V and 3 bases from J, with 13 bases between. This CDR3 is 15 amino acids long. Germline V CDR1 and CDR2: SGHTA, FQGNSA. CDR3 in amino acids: CASSLSIVGKETQYF. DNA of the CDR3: TGTGCCAGCAGCTTATCGATCGTCGGGAAAGAGACCCAGTACTTC.

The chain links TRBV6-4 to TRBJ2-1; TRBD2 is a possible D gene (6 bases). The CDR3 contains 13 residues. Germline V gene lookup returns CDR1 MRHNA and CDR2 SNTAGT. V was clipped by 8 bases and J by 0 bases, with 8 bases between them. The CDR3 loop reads CASAGSSYNEQFF. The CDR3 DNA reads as TGTGCCAGCGCCGGGAGCTCCTACAATGAGCAGTTCTTC.

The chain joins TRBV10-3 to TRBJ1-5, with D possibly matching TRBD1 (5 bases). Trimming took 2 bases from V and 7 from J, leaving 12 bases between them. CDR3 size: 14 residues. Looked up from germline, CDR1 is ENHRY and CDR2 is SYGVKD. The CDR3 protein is CAISESQGVQPQHF. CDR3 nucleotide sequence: TGTGCCATCAGTGAGAGTCAGGGAGTCCAGCCCCAGCATTTT.

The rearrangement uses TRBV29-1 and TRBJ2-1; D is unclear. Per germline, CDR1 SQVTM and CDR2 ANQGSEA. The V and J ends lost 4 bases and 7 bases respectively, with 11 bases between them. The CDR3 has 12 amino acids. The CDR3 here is CSVAVPVNEQFF. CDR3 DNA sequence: TGCAGCGTTGCCGTCCCGGTGAATGAGCAGTTCTTC.

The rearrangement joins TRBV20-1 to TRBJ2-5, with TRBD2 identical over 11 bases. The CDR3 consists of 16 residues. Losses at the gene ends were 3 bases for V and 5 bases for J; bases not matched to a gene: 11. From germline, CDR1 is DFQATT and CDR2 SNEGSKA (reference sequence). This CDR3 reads CSASLVAGGGGETQYF. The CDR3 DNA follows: TGCAGTGCTAGCTTGGTAGCGGGGGGGGGTGGGGAGACCCAGTACTTC.

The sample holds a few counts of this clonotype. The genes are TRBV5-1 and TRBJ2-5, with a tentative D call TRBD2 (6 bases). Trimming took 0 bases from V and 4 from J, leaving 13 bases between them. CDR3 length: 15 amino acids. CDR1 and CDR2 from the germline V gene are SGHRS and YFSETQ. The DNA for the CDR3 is TGCGCCAGCAGCTTGGATCCTAGCGCGGGAGAGACCCAGTACTTC. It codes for CASSLDPSAGETQYF.

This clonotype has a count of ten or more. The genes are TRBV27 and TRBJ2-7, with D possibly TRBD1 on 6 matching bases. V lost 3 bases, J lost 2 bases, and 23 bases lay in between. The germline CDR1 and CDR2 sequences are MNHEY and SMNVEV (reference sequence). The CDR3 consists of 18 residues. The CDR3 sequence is CASSFYPQSPTGTYEQYF. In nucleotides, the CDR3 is TGTGCCAGCAGTTTTTACCCTCAGAGCCCAACAGGGACCTACGAGCAGTACTTC.

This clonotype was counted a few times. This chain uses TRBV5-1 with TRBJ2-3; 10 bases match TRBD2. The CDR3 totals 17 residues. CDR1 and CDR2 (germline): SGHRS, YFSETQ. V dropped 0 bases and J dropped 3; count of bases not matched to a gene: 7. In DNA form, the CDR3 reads TGCGCCAGCAGCTTGGAACCTAGCGGGAGAGTTACAGATACGCAGTATTTT. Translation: CASSLEPSGRVTDTQYF.

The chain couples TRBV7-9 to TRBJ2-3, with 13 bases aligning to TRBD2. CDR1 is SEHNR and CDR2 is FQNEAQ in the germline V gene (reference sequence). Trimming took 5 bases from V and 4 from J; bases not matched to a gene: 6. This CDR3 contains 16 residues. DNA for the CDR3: TGTGCCAGCAGCCGGGGACTAGCGGGATCGGCAGATACGCAGTATTTT. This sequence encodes CASSRGLAGSADTQYF.

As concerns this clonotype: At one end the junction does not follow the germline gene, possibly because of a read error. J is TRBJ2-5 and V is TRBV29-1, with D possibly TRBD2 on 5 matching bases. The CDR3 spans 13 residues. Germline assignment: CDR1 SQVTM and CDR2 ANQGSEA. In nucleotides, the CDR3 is TGCAGCGTTGAATCTGCCAGTAGGGAGACCCTGTACTTC. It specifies CSVESASRETLYF. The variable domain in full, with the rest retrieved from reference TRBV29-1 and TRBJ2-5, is SAVISQKPSRDICQRGTSLTIQCQVDSQVTMMFWYRQQPGQSLTLIATANQGSEATYESGFVIDKFPISRPNLTFSTLTVSNMSPEDSSIYLCSVESASRETLYFGPGTRLLVL.

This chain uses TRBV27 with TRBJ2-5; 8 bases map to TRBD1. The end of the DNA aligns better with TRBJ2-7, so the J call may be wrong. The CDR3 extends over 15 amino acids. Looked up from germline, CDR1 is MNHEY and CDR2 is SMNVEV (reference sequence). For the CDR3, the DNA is TGTGCCAGCAGTCTTAAGCAGGGGGCCCTTTACGAGCAGTACTTC. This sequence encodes CASSLKQGALYEQYF.

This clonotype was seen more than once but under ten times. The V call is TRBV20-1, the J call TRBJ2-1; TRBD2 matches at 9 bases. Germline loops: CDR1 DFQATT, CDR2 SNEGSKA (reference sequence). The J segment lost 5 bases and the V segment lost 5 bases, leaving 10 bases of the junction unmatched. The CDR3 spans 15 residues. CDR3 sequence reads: CSARPMGGRDNEQFF. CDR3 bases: TGCAGTGCTCGACCTATGGGCGGGAGGGACAATGAGCAGTTCTTC.

For the CDR3, the DNA is TGCAGCGTTAGAACCGGGAGCTCCTACGAGCAGTACTTC. Translating gives CSVRTGSSYEQYF. The chain couples TRBV29-1 to TRBJ2-7, with TRBD2 as a possible D gene (6 bases). The length of the CDR3 is 13 residues. V was pared by 5 bases and J by 0 bases, with 11 bases between. Germline assignment: CDR1 SQVTM and CDR2 ANQGSEA.

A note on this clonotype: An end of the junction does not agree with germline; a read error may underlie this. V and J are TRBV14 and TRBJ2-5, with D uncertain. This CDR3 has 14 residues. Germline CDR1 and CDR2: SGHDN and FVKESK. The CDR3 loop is CVSSQSLIQETQYF. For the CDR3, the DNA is TGTGTCAGCAGCCAAAGTCTGATACAAGAGACCCAGTACTTC.

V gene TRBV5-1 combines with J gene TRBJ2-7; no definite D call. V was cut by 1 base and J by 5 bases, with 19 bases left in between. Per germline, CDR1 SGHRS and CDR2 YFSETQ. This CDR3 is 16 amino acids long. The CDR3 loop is CASSLRWEVIPNEQYF. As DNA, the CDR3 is TGCGCCAGCAGCTTGAGGTGGGAAGTGATCCCCAACGAGCAGTACTTC.

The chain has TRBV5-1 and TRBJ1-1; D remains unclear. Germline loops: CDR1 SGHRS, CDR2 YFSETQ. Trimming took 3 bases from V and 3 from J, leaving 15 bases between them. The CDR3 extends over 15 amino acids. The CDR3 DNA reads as TGCGCCAGCAGCTCCCGTGAAATCCCGGACACTGAAGCTTTCTTT. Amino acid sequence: CASSSREIPDTEAFF.

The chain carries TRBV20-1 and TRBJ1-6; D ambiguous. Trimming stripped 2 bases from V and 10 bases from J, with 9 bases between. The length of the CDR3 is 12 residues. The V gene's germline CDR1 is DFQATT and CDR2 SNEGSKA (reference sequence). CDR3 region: CSARPPDSPLHF. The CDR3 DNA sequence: TGCAGTGCTAGACCGCCTGACTCACCCCTCCACTTT.

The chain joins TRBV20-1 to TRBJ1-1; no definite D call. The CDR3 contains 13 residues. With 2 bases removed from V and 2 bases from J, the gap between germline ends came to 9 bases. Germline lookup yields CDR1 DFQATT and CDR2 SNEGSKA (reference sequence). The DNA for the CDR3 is TGCAGTGCTAGACCCTACCAAAACACTGAAGCTTTCTTT. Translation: CSARPYQNTEAFF.

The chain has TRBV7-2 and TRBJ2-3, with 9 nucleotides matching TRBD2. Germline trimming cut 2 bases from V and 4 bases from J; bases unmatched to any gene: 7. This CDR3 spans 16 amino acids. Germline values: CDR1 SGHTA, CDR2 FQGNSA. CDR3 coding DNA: TGTGCCAGCAGCTTACTGCGGGGGGGCACCCCAGATACGCAGTATTTT. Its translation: CASSLLRGGTPDTQYF.

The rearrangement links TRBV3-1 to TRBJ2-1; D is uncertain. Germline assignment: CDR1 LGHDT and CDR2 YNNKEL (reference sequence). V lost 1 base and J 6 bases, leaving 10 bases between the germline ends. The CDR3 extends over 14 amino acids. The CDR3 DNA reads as TGTGCCAGCAGCCAAGTTACGGCCAGCAATGAGCAGTTCTTC. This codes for CASSQVTASNEQFF.

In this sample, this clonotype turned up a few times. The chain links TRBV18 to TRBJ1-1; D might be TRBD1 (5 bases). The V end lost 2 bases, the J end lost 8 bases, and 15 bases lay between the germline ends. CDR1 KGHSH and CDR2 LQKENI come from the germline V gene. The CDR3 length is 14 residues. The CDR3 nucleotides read TGTGCCAGCTCACCAAATGAGGGGTCATTGGAAGCTTTCTTT. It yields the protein CASSPNEGSLEAFF.

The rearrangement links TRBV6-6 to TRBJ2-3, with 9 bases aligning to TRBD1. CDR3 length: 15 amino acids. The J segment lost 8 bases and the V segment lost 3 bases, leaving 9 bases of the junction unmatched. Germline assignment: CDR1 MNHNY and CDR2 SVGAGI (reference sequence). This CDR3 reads CASSYSGTGSGTQYF. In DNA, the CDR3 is TGTGCCAGCAGTTATTCCGGGACAGGGTCGGGTACGCAGTATTTT.

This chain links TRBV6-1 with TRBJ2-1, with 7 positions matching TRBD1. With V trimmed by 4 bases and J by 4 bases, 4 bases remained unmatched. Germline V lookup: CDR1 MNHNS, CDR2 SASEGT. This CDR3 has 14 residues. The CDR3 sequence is CASSVGTDYNEQFF. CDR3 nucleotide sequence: TGTGCCAGCAGTGTCGGGACAGATTACAATGAGCAGTTCTTC.